Listed below are T cell receptor beta chains from one sample, sequenced in a study of shared clonotypes between healthy human individuals. Sequencing used immunoSEQ multiplex PCR; TCRdb keeps in-frame clones, though not all of them. The table lists 850,000 to 1,100,000 clones, around three quarters of them singletons, with more than 0.85% in the top ten. The sequenced sample consisted of memory CD4+ T cells from PBMCs. The receptor set was obtained from a man aged 18 to 30 in good health. Some clones in this sample may be carry-over from other donors' samples. Each CDR3 is given with its conserved first and last residue. Each record gives: V gene, J gene, clone size, D gene, CDR3 DNA, CDR3 protein. D genes are given only for firm matches. Only some rows state a clone size, as once, few, many or a class for expanded clones.

TRBV6-6	TRBJ2-1	.	.	TGTGCCAGCAGTGCTTCTGATTTCCGAGATGAGCAGTTCTTC	CASSASDFRDEQFF
TRBV5-1	TRBJ2-1	.	TRBD2	TGCGCCAGCAGCTTGTTGTACGGGAGGGATAATGAGCAGTTCTTC	CASSLLYGRDNEQFF
TRBV2	TRBJ1-4	.	.	TGTGCCAGCGGAGGGAATGAAAAACTGTTTTTT	CASGGNEKLFF
TRBV6-6	TRBJ2-3	few	TRBD1	TGTGCCAGCAGTCAGGGGGCAGTCACAGATACGCAGTATTTT	CASSQGAVTDTQYF
TRBV6-4	TRBJ1-2	.	.	TGTGCCAGCCACCCGGGACTGGGAGGTGGCTACACCTTC	CASHPGLGGGYTF
TRBV6-1	TRBJ1-5	.	.	TGTGCCAGCAGCAACGGGGGAAACCAGCATTTT	CASSNGGNQHF
TRBV7-8	TRBJ1-2	.	.	TGTGCCAGCAGCTTAGCTCCCCACACCGTAGAAGATGGCTACACCTTC	CASSLAPHTVEDGYTF
TRBV20-1	TRBJ1-2	.	TRBD1	TGCAGTGCCGAGACAGGGGATGGCTACACCTTC	CSAETGDGYTF
TRBV5-1	TRBJ2-1	once	.	TGCGCCAGCAGCTTGGCGTTCGGTAGGGTGCGTTACAATGAGCAGTTCTTC	CASSLAFGRVRYNEQFF
TRBV7-8	TRBJ2-4	many	TRBD2	TGTGCCAGCAGCTTCCCGTCCGGGACTAGCGGGATCGTAACCAAAAACATTCAGTACTTC	CASSFPSGTSGIVTKNIQYF
TRBV9	TRBJ2-2	.	TRBD2	TGTGCCAGCAGCGTATCAATAGCGGGAGGGCCGGTCGGGGAGCTGTTTTTT	CASSVSIAGGPVGELFF
TRBV5-1	TRBJ2-7	.	TRBD2	TGCGCCAGCAGCTTGGGGGGGCCTAGCGGGAGTCTCGGAAAGCAGTACTTC	CASSLGGPSGSLGKQYF
TRBV9	TRBJ2-1	.	.	TGTGCCATCCCGTCCAGGGGAGGGCCATTAAATGAGCAGTTCTTC	CAIPSRGGPLNEQFF
TRBV7-2	TRBJ1-2	few	.	TGTGCCAGCAGCTTAATGACGGCGGGGCTCTATGGCTACACCTTC	CASSLMTAGLYGYTF
TRBV30	TRBJ2-1	.	.	TGTGCCTGGAGCGCCAATGAGCAGTTCTTC	CAWSANEQFF
TRBV19	TRBJ2-7	.	TRBD2	TGTGCCAGTAGTAAGCCGAGTGGGACTAGCGGGAGCAACGAGCAGTACTTC	CASSKPSGTSGSNEQYF
TRBV6-5	TRBJ2-3	.	.	TGTGCCAGCAGTTACTCATTAGGCAGTACAACAGATACGCAGTATTTT	CASSYSLGSTTDTQYF
TRBV7-2	TRBJ2-7	.	TRBD2	TGTGCCAGCAGCCAGGGACTAGCGGGCTACGAGCAGTACTTC	CASSQGLAGYEQYF
TRBV10-3	TRBJ2-7	.	.	TGTGCCATCAGTGAAGGCCTGACCTACGAGCAGTACTTC	CAISEGLTYEQYF
TRBV18	TRBJ1-1	.	TRBD1	TGTGCCAGCTCGCCCCAGGGGGCGCACACTGAAGCTTTCTTT	CASSPQGAHTEAFF
TRBV7-9	TRBJ2-4	many	.	TGTGCCAGCAGCTCAGATGACAAAAACATTCAGTACTTC	CASSSDDKNIQYF
TRBV19	TRBJ2-1	.	TRBD2	TGTGCCAGTAGTATTACTAGCGCCATTTATGTGTACAATGAGCAGTTCTTC	CASSITSAIYVYNEQFF
TRBV6-1	TRBJ1-1	.	.	TGTGCCAGCAGTGATAGGGGGGACACTGAAGCTTTCTTT	CASSDRGDTEAFF
TRBV28	TRBJ2-7	.	.	TGTGCCAGCAGTTCACCGGGGTTCGAGCAGTACTTC	CASSSPGFEQYF
TRBV7-3	TRBJ2-2	once	TRBD2	TGTGCCAGCAGGCGCAGGGCGGGAGAGACCGGGGAGCTGTTTTTT	CASRRRAGETGELFF
TRBV5-8	TRBJ1-3	once	.	TGTGCCAGCAGCTTAGGCGGTCCTCGTGGAAACACCATATATTTT	CASSLGGPRGNTIYF
TRBV7-8	TRBJ1-1	few	.	TGTGCCAGCGATCGACTTGAGGGCACTGAAGCTTTCTTT	CASDRLEGTEAFF
TRBV12-5	TRBJ2-1	few	TRBD2	TGTGCTAGTGGTTTGGTACCGGGACTAGTTGTCTATGAGCAGTTCTTC	CASGLVPGLVVYEQFF
TRBV25-1	TRBJ1-4	.	.	TGTGCCAGCAGCCGCGCGGGGTCCGAGGGGAAACTGTTTTTT	CASSRAGSEGKLFF
TRBV7-2	TRBJ1-2	.	.	TGTGCCAGCCTCGGGACTCTCAGGGGCTATGGCTACACCTTC	CASLGTLRGYGYTF
TRBV30	TRBJ1-5	.	.	TGTGCCTGGAGTCTTAGTCAGGTTGGCAATCAGCCCCAGCATTTT	CAWSLSQVGNQPQHF
TRBV7-9	TRBJ2-1	.	.	TGTGCCAGCAGCTTAGGAGGGCCGTCCTACAATGAGCAGTTCTTC	CASSLGGPSYNEQFF
TRBV7-8	TRBJ2-7	.	TRBD1	TGTGCCAGCACGAGCCCCCCAGGGGGCCACGAGCAGTACTTC	CASTSPPGGHEQYF
TRBV29-1	TRBJ2-2	.	.	TGCAGCGTTGAAGGGGCGGGATCCCGGCGAACCGGGGAGCTGTTTTTT	CSVEGAGSRRTGELFF
TRBV30	TRBJ2-7	.	TRBD2	TGTGCCTGGAGTACTAGCGGGAGGCTCTACGAGCAGTACTTC	CAWSTSGRLYEQYF
TRBV5-1	TRBJ1-3	.	.	TGCGCCAGCAGCTTGGGGTCTGAATACTCTGGAAACACCATATATTTT	CASSLGSEYSGNTIYF
TRBV5-1	TRBJ1-1	.	TRBD1	TGCGCCAGCAGCTTGGACAGGGGGAACACTGAAGCTTTCTTT	CASSLDRGNTEAFF
TRBV18	TRBJ2-7	.	TRBD2	TGTGCCAGCTCACCATTCCTGACTAGCGGGAGAGGGGACTACGAGCAGTACTTC	CASSPFLTSGRGDYEQYF
TRBV7-2	TRBJ2-2	few	.	TGTGCCAGCAGCTTAGGCGCCCCAGGGGGGCGAGGCGGGGAGCTGTTTTTT	CASSLGAPGGRGGELFF
TRBV5-1	TRBJ2-5	few	TRBD2	TGCGCCAGCAGCTTGGAGTCTAGCGGGAGGTGGGAGACCCAGTACTTC	CASSLESSGRWETQYF
TRBV7-9	TRBJ2-1	few	TRBD2	TGTGCCAGCAGCTTAGGTAGACTAGCGTTCTCCTACAATGAGCAGTTCTTC	CASSLGRLAFSYNEQFF
TRBV2	TRBJ2-6	.	.	TGTGCCAGCAGGGCCGGATCTGGGGCCAACGTCCTGACTTTC	CASRAGSGANVLTF
TRBV5-1	TRBJ2-2	.	TRBD1	TGCGCCAGCAGTTTTCCTACACCGGGACAGCGGAACACCGGGGAGCTGTTTTTT	CASSFPTPGQRNTGELFF